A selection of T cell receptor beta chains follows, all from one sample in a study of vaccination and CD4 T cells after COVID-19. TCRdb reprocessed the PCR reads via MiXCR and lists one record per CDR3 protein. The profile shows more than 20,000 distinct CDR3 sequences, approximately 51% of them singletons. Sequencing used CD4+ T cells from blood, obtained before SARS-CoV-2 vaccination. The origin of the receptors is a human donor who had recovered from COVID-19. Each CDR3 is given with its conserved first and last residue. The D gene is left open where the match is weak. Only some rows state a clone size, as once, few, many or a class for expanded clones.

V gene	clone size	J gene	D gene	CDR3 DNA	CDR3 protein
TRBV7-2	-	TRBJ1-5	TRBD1	TGTGCCAGCAGCAGGGACAGACATCAGCCCCAGCATTTT	CASSRDRHQPQHF
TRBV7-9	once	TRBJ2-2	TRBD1	TGTGCCAGCAGCCGACAGGGGGCAAACACCGGGGAGCTGTTTTTT	CASSRQGANTGELFF
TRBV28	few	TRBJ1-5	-	TGTGCCAGCAGTTTACGGGGGCGCAGCAATCAGCCCCAGCATTTT	CASSLRGRSNQPQHF
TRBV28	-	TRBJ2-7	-	TGTGCCAGCAGAAGCCGGGGCCGCTCCTACGAGCAGTACTTC	CASRSRGRSYEQYF
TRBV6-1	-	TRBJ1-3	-	TGTGCCAGCAAAGTACAGGGCCCTGGAAACACCATATATTTT	CASKVQGPGNTIYF
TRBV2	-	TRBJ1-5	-	TGTGCCAGCAGTGAATTAGTAAACAGTCGTGACATTAGGCCCCAGCATTTT	CASSELVNSRDIRPQHF
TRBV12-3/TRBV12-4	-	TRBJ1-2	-	TGTGCCAGCACCTTGGGGCGGAAACTCTATGGCTACACCTTC	CASTLGRKLYGYTF
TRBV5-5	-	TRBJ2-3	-	TGTGCCAGCAGCGAGGGCACAGATACGCAGTATTTT	CASSEGTDTQYF
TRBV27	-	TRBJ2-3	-	TGTGCCAGCAGTTCCTCCTGGACTTCCACAGATACGCAGTATTTT	CASSSSWTSTDTQYF
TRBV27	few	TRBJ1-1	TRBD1	TGTGCCAGCAGTCCTCGACTCAGGGGGCCCACTGAAGCTTTCTTT	CASSPRLRGPTEAFF
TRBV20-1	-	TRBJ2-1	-	TGCAGTGCTATCCTTAACAATGAGCAGTTCTTC	CSAILNNEQFF
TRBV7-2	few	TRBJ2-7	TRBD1	TGTGCCAGCAGCGCCCACACAGGGGGCTACGAGCAGTACTTC	CASSAHTGGYEQYF
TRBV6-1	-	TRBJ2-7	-	TGTGCCAGCTCCTCCGGACTTGTATACGAGCAGTACTTC	CASSSGLVYEQYF
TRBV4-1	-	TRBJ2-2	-	TGCGCCAGCAGCCAAGGGAGAGCGGGGAACACCGGGGAGCTGTTTTTT	CASSQGRAGNTGELFF
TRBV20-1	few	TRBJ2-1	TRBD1	TGCAGTGCCTCCGGGACAGGGGTGTACAATGAGCAGTTCTTC	CSASGTGVYNEQFF
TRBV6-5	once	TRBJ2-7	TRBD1	TGTGCCAGCAGTTCACCAGGGGGTGACGAGCAGTACTTC	CASSSPGGDEQYF
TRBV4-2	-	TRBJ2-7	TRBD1	TGTGCCAGCAGCCAAGGGTCAAAATACAGGGGCTTCACCTACGAGCAGTACTTC	CASSQGSKYRGFTYEQYF
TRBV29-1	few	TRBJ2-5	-	TGCAGCCCTAAGGAGGAGGGCGAGACCCAGTACTTC	CSPKEEGETQYF
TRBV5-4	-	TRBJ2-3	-	TGTGCCAGCAGCCCTCCTCGCAGTATAGATACGCAGTATTTT	CASSPPRSIDTQYF
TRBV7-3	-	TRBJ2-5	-	TGTGCCAGCGCTCGGGGGCAACAAGAGACCCAGTACTTC	CASARGQQETQYF
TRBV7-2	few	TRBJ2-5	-	TGTGCCAGCAGGGATTCTGGGGCGGGGCAAGAGACCCAGTACTTC	CASRDSGAGQETQYF
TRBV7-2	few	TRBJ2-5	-	TGTGCCAGCAGCTTGGTCTTCCAAGAGACCCAGTACTTC	CASSLVFQETQYF
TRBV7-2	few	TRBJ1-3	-	TGTGCCAGCAGCTTCTACAGGGCAGCAGGAAACACCATATATTTT	CASSFYRAAGNTIYF
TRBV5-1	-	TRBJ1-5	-	TGCGCCAGCAGCTTCTCGGTGGATCAGCCCCAGCATTTT	CASSFSVDQPQHF
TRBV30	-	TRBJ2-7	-	TGTGCCTGGAGTGTACGCGGGAATGACGAGCAGTACTTC	CAWSVRGNDEQYF
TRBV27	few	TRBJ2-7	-	TGTGCCAGCAGTAGGGACGGCAGCTCCTACGAGCAGTACTTC	CASSRDGSSYEQYF
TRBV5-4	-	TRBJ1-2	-	TGTGCCAGCAGCTTGGAAGGGGGCTATGGCTACACCTTC	CASSLEGGYGYTF
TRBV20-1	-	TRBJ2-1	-	TGCAGTGCCCAAATTCGAACGACTAGAGTTCGTGAGCAGTTCTTC	CSAQIRTTRVREQFF
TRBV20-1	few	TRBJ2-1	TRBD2	TGCAGTGCTAGTCGTGGTGGCGGGAGTTCTTCGTACAATGAGCAGTTCTTC	CSASRGGGSSSYNEQFF
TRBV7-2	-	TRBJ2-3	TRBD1	TGTGCCAGCAGCGCACAGGGGGCGAGGGGCACAGATACGCAGTATTTT	CASSAQGARGTDTQYF
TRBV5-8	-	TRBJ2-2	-	TGTGCCAGCAGCTTGGACATGACAGGGAACACCGGGGAGCTGTTTTTT	CASSLDMTGNTGELFF
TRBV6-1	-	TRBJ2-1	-	TGTGCCAGCAGTGAATGGGGAGCCCAATACAATGAGCAGTTCTTC	CASSEWGAQYNEQFF
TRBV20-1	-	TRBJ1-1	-	TGCAGTGCTGGGGCCATAGCGGGCACTGAAGCTTTCTTT	CSAGAIAGTEAFF
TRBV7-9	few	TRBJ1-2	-	TGTGCCAGCAGCTTAGATGCAGCCTATGGCTACACCTTC	CASSLDAAYGYTF
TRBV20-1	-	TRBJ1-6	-	TGCAGTGCCGGGTTTTTACTAGCTAGCCTCCACTTT	CSAGFLLASLHF
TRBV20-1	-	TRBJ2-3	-	TGCAGTGCTAGTCTCCCCCAAGGGACCGGGCAGTACACAGATACGCAGTATTTT	CSASLPQGTGQYTDTQYF
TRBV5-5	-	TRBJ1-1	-	TGTGCCAGCAGCTTGGCCGTGGCAGGCAAAGAAGCTTTCTTT	CASSLAVAGKEAFF
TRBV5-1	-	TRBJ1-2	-	TGCGCCAGCAGCTTGGCGGGCCAGCTTACCGATGGAGTCTACACCTTC	CASSLAGQLTDGVYTF
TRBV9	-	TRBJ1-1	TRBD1	TGTGCCAGCAGCCCAGGGACAGACACTGAAGCTTTCTTT	CASSPGTDTEAFF
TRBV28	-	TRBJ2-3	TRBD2	TGTGCCAGCAGCGCACCGGGACTAGCTCCAGATACGCAGTATTTT	CASSAPGLAPDTQYF
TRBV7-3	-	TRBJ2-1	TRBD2	TGTGCCAGCAGCTCCGGGACTAGCGGGAATGAGCAGTTCTTC	CASSSGTSGNEQFF
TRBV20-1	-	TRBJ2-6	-	TGCAGTGCTAGCCGCTCGAACTCTGGGGCCAACGTCCTGACTTTC	CSASRSNSGANVLTF
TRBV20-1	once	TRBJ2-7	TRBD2	TGCAGTACCCAGCGGGAGTCCTACGAGCAGTACTTC	CSTQRESYEQYF
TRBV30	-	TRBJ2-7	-	TGTGCCTGGAGTGCCGTCCTAGGGGACGAGCAGTACTTC	CAWSAVLGDEQYF
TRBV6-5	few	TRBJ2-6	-	TGTGCCAGCAGTTACTCGGGGACGGATAGCCCCTCTGGGGCCAACGTCCTGACTTTC	CASSYSGTDSPSGANVLTF
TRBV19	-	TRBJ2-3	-	TGTGCCAGTAGTATTGGACTGGAGGCAGATACGCAGTATTTT	CASSIGLEADTQYF
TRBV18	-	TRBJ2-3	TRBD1	TGTGCCAGCTTAGGGGATCTGGGACAGTACCAAGATACGCAGTATTTT	CASLGDLGQYQDTQYF
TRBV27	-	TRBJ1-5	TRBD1	TGTGCCAGCAGGGGGGTGACAGGGGAAGGCAATCAGCCCCAGCATTTT	CASRGVTGEGNQPQHF
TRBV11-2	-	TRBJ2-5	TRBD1	TGTGCCAGCAGCCCGGGGACAGGGGGAGGAGAGACCCAGTACTTC	CASSPGTGGGETQYF
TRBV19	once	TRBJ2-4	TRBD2	TGTGCCACCCACGGAGCTAGCGGGGGGAGCCAGCTAGCCAAAAACATTCAGTACTTC	CATHGASGGSQLAKNIQYF